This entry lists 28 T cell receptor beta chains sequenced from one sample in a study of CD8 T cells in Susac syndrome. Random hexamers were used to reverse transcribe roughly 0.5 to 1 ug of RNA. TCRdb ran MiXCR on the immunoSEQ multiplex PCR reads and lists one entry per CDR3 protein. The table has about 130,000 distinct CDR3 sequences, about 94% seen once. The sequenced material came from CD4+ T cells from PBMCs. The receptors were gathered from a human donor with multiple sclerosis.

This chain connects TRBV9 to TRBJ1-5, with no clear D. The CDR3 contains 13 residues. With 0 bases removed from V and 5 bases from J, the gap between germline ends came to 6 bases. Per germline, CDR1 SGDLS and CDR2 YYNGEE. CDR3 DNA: TGTGCCAGCAGCGTAGGGAATGATCAGCCCCAGCATTTT. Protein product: CASSVGNDQPQHF.

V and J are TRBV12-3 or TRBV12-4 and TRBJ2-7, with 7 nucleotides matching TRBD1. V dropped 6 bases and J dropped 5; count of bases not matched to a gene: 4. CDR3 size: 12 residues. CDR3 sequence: CASRLTGDEQYF. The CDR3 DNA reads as TGTGCCAGCAGACTCACAGGGGACGAGCAGTACTTC.

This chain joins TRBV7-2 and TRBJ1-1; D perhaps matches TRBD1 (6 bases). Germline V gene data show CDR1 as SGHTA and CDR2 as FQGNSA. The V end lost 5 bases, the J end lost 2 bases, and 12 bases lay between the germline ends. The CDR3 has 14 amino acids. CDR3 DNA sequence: TGTGCCAGCAGCCGTGAGGGGGGAAACACTGAAGCTTTCTTT. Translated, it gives CASSREGGNTEAFF.

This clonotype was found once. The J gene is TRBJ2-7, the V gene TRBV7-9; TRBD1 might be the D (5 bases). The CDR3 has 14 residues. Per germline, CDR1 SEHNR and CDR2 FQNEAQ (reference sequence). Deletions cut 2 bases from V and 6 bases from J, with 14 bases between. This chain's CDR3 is CASSLSFQGGEQYF. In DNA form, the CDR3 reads TGTGCCAGCAGCTTAAGTTTTCAGGGCGGCGAGCAGTACTTC. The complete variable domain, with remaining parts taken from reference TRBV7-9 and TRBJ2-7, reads DTGVSQNPRHKITKRGQNVTFRCDPISEHNRLYWYRQTLGQGPEFLTYFQNEAQLEKSRLLSDRFSAERPKGSFSTLEIQRTEQGDSAMYLCASSLSFQGGEQYFGPGTRLTVT.

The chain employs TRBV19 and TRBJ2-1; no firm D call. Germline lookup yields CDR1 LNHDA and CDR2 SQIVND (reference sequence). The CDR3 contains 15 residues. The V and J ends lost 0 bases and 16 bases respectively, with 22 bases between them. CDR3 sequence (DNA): TGTGCCAGTAGTATAGAAACCATCTCCCAGGTCAAACCTTTCTTC. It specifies CASSIETISQVKPFF.

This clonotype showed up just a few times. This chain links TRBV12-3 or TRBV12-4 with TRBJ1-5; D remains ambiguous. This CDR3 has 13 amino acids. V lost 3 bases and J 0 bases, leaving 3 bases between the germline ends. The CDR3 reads CASSLGSNQPQHF. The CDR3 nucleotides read TGTGCCAGCAGTTTGGGTAGCAATCAGCCCCAGCATTTT.

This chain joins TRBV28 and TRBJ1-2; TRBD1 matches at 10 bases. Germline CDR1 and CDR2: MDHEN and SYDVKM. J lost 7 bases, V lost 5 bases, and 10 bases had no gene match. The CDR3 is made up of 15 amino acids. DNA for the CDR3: TGTGCCAGCAGTACTACAACCGGGACAGGGGTTGGCTACACCTTC. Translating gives CASSTTTGTGVGYTF.

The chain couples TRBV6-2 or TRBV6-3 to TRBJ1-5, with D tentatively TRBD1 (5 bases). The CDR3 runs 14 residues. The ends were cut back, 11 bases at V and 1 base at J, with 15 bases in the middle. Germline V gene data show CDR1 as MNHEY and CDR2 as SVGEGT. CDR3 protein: CACSRDGSNQPQHF. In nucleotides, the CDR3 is TGTGCCTGCTCAAGGGACGGAAGCAATCAGCCCCAGCATTTT.

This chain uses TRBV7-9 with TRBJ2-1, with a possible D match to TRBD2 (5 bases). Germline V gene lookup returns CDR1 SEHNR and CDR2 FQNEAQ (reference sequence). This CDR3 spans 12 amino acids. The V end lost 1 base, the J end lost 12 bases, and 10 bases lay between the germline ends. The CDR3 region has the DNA TGTGCCAGCAGCTTAGTTCCGGGGAGGCAGTTCTTC. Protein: CASSLVPGRQFF.

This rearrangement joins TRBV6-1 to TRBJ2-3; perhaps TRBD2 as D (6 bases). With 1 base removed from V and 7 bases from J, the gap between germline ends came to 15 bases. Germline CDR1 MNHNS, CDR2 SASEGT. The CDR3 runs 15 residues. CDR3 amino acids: CASSEGGGISNTQYF. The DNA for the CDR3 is TGTGCCAGCAGTGAAGGCGGCGGGATCTCAAATACGCAGTATTTT.

The CDR3 nucleotides are TGTGCCAGCTCACCGGGGAGCGGGGCAGAGACCCAGTACTTC. This gives the protein CASSPGSGAETQYF. V is TRBV18 and J is TRBJ2-5, with TRBD2 matching 7 bases. This CDR3 comprises 14 residues. Germline lookup yields CDR1 KGHSH and CDR2 LQKENI. Trimming removed 3 bases from V and 4 bases from J; junction bases left unmatched: 5.

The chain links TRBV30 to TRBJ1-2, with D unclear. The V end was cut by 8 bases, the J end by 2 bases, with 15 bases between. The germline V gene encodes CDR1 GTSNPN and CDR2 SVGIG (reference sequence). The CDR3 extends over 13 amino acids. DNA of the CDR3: TGTGCCGGATTAGAGGGCTTAAACTATGGCTACACCTTC. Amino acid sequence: CAGLEGLNYGYTF.

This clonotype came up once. The CDR3 coding sequence is TGCGCCAGCAGCCCGGCTTCACTGGGAGGCTACACCTTC. This translates into CASSPASLGGYTF. V usage is TRBV4-3 and J usage is TRBJ1-2; D ambiguous. Germline V gene data show CDR1 as LGHNA and CDR2 as YSLEER. The CDR3 runs 13 residues. V was trimmed by 4 bases and J by 8 bases, leaving 14 bases between them.

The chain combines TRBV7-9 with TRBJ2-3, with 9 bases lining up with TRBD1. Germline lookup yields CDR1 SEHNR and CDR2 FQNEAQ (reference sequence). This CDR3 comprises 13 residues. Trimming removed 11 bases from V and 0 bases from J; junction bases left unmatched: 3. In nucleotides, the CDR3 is TGTGCCGGGGGACAGGGTAGCACAGATACGCAGTATTTT. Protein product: CAGGQGSTDTQYF.

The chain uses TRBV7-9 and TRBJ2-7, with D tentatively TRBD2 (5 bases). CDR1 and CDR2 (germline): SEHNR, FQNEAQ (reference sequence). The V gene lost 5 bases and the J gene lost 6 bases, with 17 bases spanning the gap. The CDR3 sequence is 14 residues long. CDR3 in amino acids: CASSLHGVAREQYF. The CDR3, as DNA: TGTGCCAGCAGCCTCCACGGGGTCGCCCGCGAGCAGTACTTC.

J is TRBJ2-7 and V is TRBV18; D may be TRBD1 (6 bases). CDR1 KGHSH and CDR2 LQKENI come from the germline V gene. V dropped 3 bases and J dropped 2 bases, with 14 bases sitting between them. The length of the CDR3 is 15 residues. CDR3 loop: CASSPLQGLAYEQYF. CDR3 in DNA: TGTGCCAGCTCACCTCTTCAGGGGTTGGCCTACGAGCAGTACTTC.

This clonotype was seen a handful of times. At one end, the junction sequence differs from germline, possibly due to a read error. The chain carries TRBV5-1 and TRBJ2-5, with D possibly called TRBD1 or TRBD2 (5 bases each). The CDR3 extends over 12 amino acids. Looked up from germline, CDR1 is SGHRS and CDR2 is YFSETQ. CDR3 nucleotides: TGTGCCAGCAGCTTAGGGGAGGAGACCCAGTACTTC. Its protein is CASSLGEETQYF.

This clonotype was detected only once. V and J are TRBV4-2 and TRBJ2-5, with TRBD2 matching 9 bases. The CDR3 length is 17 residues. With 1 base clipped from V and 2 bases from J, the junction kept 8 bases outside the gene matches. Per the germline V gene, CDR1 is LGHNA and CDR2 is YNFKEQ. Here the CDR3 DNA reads TGTGCCAGCAGCCAAGGGGGAGCGGGGGGCCAGCAAGAGACCCAGTACTTC. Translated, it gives CASSQGGAGGQQETQYF.

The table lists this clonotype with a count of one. The CDR3 DNA sequence: TGTGCCAGCAGCTTCCAGACTTGGACTGAAGCTTTCTTT. It specifies CASSFQTWTEAFF. The chain carries TRBV7-2 and TRBJ1-1, with D uncertain. The CDR3 length is 13 residues. Germline assignment: CDR1 SGHTA and CDR2 FQGNSA. Trimming removed 3 bases from V and 5 bases from J, with 10 bases in between.

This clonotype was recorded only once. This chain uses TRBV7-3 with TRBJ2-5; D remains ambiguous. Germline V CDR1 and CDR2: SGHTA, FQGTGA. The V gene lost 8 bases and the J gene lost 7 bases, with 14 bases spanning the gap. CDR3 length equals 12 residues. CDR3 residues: CASSTPGGTQYF. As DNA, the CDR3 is TGTGCCAGCTCCACCCCGGGTGGGACCCAGTACTTC.

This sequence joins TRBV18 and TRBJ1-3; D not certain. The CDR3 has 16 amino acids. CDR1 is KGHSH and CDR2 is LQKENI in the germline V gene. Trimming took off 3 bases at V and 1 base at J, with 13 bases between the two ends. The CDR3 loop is CASSPVQQSSGNTIYF. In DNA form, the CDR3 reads TGTGCCAGCTCACCGGTACAGCAGTCTTCTGGAAACACCATATATTTT.

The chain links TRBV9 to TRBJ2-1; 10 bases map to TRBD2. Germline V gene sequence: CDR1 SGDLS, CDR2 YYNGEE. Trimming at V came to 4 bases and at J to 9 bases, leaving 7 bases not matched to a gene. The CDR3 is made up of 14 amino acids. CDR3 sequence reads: CASSPSGSVSEQFF. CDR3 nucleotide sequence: TGTGCCAGCAGCCCTAGCGGGAGCGTTTCTGAGCAGTTCTTC. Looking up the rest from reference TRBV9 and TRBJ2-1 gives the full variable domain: DSGVTQTPKHLITATGQRVTLRCSPRSGDLSVYWYQQSLDQGLQFLIQYYNGEERAKGNILERFSAQQFPDLHSELNLSSLELGDSALYFCASSPSGSVSEQFFGPGTRLTVL.

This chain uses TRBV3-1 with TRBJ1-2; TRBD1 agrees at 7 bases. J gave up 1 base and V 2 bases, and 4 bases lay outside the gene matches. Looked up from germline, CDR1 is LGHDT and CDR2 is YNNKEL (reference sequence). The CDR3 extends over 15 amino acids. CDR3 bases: TGTGCCAGCAGCCAAATTGGGGACAGTAACTATGGCTACACCTTC. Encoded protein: CASSQIGDSNYGYTF.

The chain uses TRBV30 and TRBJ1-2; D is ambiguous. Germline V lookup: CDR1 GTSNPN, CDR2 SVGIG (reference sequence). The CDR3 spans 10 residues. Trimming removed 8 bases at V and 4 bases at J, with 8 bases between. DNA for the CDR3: TGTGCCGGGCTAGGCTATGGCTACACCTTC. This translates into CAGLGYGYTF.

Here the CDR3 reads CASSEESREYGYTF. Written as DNA, the CDR3 is TGTGCCAGCAGTGAAGAGTCCAGGGAATATGGCTACACCTTC. The gene calls are TRBV2 and TRBJ1-2, with D tentatively TRBD1 (5 bases). This CDR3 region has 14 residues. Trimming took off 1 base at V and 5 bases at J, with 11 bases between the two ends. CDR1 is SNHLY, CDR2 FYNNEI, per germline. The whole variable domain, filled in from reference TRBV2 and TRBJ1-2, reads EPEVTQTPSHQVTQMGQEVILRCVPISNHLYFYWYRQILGQKVEFLVSFYNNEISEKSEIFDDQFSVERPDGSNFTLKIRSTKLEDSAMYFCASSEESREYGYTFGSGTRLTVV.

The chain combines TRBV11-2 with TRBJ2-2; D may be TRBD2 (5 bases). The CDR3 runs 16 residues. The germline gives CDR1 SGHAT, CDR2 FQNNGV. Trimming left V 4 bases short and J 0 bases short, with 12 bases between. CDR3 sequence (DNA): TGTGCCAGCAGCTCAGTACGGGAACCGAACACCGGGGAGCTGTTTTTT. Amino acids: CASSSVREPNTGELFF. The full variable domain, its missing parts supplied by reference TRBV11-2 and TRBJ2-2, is EAGVAQSPRYKIIEKRQSVAFWCNPISGHATLYWYQQILGQGPKLLIQFQNNGVVDDSQLPKDRFSAERLKGVDSTLKIQPAKLEDSAVYLCASSSVREPNTGELFFGEGSRLTVL.

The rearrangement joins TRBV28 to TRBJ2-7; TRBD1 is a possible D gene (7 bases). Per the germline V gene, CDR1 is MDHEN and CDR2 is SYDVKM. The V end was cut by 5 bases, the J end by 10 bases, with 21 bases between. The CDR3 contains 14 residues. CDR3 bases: TGTGCCAGCAGTGTAATCTCAGGGGGGCGGGGACAGTACTTC. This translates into CASSVISGGRGQYF.

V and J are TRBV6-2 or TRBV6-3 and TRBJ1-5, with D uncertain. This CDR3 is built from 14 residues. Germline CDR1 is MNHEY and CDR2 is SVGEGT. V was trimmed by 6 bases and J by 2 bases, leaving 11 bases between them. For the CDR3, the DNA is TGTGCCAGCAGCCAACACCCAGGCAATCAGCCCCAGCATTTT. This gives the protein CASSQHPGNQPQHF.